The 23 T cell receptor beta chains below come from one sample, sequenced in a study of shared clonotypes between healthy human individuals. Clones were sequenced by immunoSEQ multiplex PCR, and TCRdb holds only the in-frame ones, with some missing. The sample includes around 1.1 million clones, approximately 77% of them seen just once. Sequencing was performed on memory CD4+ T cells from PBMCs. Described subset: CD45RA-negative fraction. These receptors all stem from a young man in good health. Some clones in this sample may be carry-over from other donors' samples.

On this clone itself: This sample also contains other DNA sequences that code for the same CDR3. The V and J genes are TRBV2 and TRBJ2-7, with 8 bases matching TRBD1. The CDR3 contains 13 residues. Germline CDR1 reads SNHLY; CDR2 reads FYNNEI. The V segment lost 6 bases and the J segment 2 bases; nucleotides outside the gene matches: 3. CDR3 nucleotides: TGTGCCAGCAGCGGACAGGGCACCTACGAGCAGTACTTC. It yields the protein CASSGQGTYEQYF.

For this clone: A read error may be the cause here, since a much bigger clone is one base away. J is TRBJ1-2 and V is TRBV5-5; tentative D call: TRBD1 (5 bases). The CDR3 has 13 amino acids. Trimming left V 0 bases short and J 4 bases short, with 7 bases between. The V gene's germline CDR1 is SGHKS and CDR2 YYEKEE (reference sequence). The CDR3 loop reads CASSLGQTYGYTF. As DNA, the CDR3 is TGTGCCAGCAGCTTGGGACAGACCTATGGCTACACCTTC. The variable domain in full, with the rest retrieved from reference TRBV5-5 and TRBJ1-2, is DAGVTQSPTHLIKTRGQQVTLRCSPISGHKSVSWYQQVLGQGPQFIFQYYEKEERGRGNFPDRFSARQFPNYSSELNVNALLLGDSALYLCASSLGQTYGYTFGSGTRLTVV.

This clone was seen once. The rearrangement joins TRBV5-1 to TRBJ2-7; 8 nucleotides agree with TRBD2. The V segment lost 0 bases and the J segment 3 bases; nucleotides outside the gene matches: 5. CDR1 is SGHRS and CDR2 is YFSETQ in the germline V gene. The CDR3 contains 15 residues. CDR3 in amino acids: CASSLDTSGYYEQYF. As DNA, the CDR3 is TGCGCCAGCAGCTTGGATACTAGCGGTTACTACGAGCAGTACTTC.

The chain links TRBV6-5 to TRBJ1-5, with unresolved D. This CDR3 has 14 residues. In germline, CDR1 is MNHEY, CDR2 SVGAGI. Trimming stripped 7 bases from V and 15 bases from J, with 25 bases between. This CDR3 is CASNSASQTGSRHF. CDR3 DNA sequence: TGTGCCAGCAATTCGGCTAGCCAAACCGGGTCGCGGCATTTT.

The rearrangement joins TRBV4-1 to TRBJ1-1; perhaps TRBD1 as D (6 bases). CDR3 length: 12 residues. CDR1 and CDR2 (germline): MGHRA, YSYEKL. The V and J ends lost 6 bases and 1 base respectively, with 6 bases between them. CDR3 nucleotide sequence: TGCGCCAGCAGGGGACAGAACACTGAAGCTTTCTTT. Translation gives CASRGQNTEAFF.

The genes are TRBV25-1 and TRBJ1-2, with 8 nucleotides matching TRBD1. The CDR3 sequence is 15 residues long. Germline values: CDR1 MGHDK, CDR2 SYGVNS. V was pared by 3 bases and J by 4 bases, with 7 bases of the junction left unmatched. The CDR3 protein is CASSDPGTGIYGYTF. The CDR3 DNA follows: TGTGCCAGCAGTGACCCCGGGACAGGCATCTATGGCTACACCTTC.

This clone was detected once. The chain couples TRBV28 to TRBJ2-5; D gene ambiguous. The V end lost 4 bases, the J end lost 4 bases, and 16 bases lay between the germline ends. CDR1 and CDR2 (germline): MDHEN, SYDVKM. There are 15 residues in the CDR3. The CDR3 here is CASSSALGVRETQYF. The CDR3 DNA sequence: TGTGCCAGCAGTTCGGCTCTAGGTGTAAGAGAGACCCAGTACTTC.

This chain joins TRBV6-6 and TRBJ2-5, with a weak D call TRBD2 (6 bases). Germline CDR1 and CDR2: MNHNY and SVGAGI (reference sequence). V lost 0 bases, J lost 7 bases, and 12 bases lay in between. This CDR3 comprises 14 residues. The CDR3 loop is CASSYSGVGGTQYF. The CDR3 coding sequence is TGTGCCAGCAGTTACTCTGGGGTGGGGGGGACCCAGTACTTC.

The V and J genes are TRBV29-1 and TRBJ2-3; TRBD1 matches 10 bases. Germline V gives CDR1 SQVTM, CDR2 ANQGSEA. V lost 4 bases to trimming and J lost 6 bases; unmatched junction nucleotides: 7. The CDR3 has 14 residues. In DNA, the CDR3 is TGCAGCGTTGGAAGGGACAGGGGCCCCGATACGCAGTATTTT. Protein: CSVGRDRGPDTQYF.

Only one count was recorded for this clone. The genes are TRBV18 and TRBJ2-1; 12 nucleotides align to TRBD2. The junction had 10 bases not matched to a gene; V was cut back by 5 bases and J by 2 bases. Per the germline V gene, CDR1 is KGHSH and CDR2 is LQKENI. The length of the CDR3 is 18 residues. The DNA for the CDR3 is TGTGCCAGCTCAACCTTTCGACTAGCGGGAGACACCTACAATGAGCAGTTCTTC. Translated: CASSTFRLAGDTYNEQFF.

A remark on this clone: This CDR3 is also generated by other DNA sequences in the sample. This chain connects TRBV5-4 to TRBJ1-5, with D possibly being TRBD1 (5 bases). This CDR3 is built from 12 residues. V was cut by 4 bases and J by 6 bases, with 8 bases left in between. Germline CDR1 reads SGHNT; CDR2 reads YYREEE (reference sequence). The CDR3: CASSLQGQPQHF. As DNA, the CDR3 is TGTGCCAGCAGCCTCCAGGGTCAGCCCCAGCATTTT.

This chain uses TRBV13 with TRBJ2-1, with no clear D. Germline CDR1 PRHDT, CDR2 FYEKMQ (reference sequence). V lost 5 bases, J lost 2 bases, and 13 bases lay in between. This CDR3 has 15 amino acids. The CDR3, as DNA: TGTGCCAGCAGCCAAGCCAGCTGGGCCTACAATGAGCAGTTCTTC. It specifies CASSQASWAYNEQFF.

The chain carries TRBV2 and TRBJ1-4; 7 nucleotides agree with TRBD1. The CDR3 is 15 amino acids. Germline V gene data show CDR1 as SNHLY and CDR2 as FYNNEI. Trimming at V came to 6 bases and at J to 5 bases, leaving 9 bases not matched to a gene. The CDR3, as DNA: TGTGCCAGCAGCCTTACCCGGGACAGAAATGAAAAACTGTTTTTT. Encoded protein: CASSLTRDRNEKLFF.

The V and J genes are TRBV19 and TRBJ2-1, with D possibly TRBD2 on 6 matching bases. The CDR3 has 13 residues. The V and J ends lost 7 bases and 8 bases respectively, with 15 bases between them. Looked up from germline, CDR1 is LNHDA and CDR2 is SQIVND (reference sequence). In DNA form, the CDR3 reads TGTGCCAGTACCTCCCTGCGGGGAGATGAGCAGTTCTTC. It translates to CASTSLRGDEQFF.

This clone was counted only a few times. J is TRBJ1-1 and V is TRBV7-9, with a weak D call TRBD1 (6 bases). The germline V and J ends were trimmed by 5 bases and 10 bases, with 14 bases remaining between them. CDR1 SEHNR and CDR2 FQNEAQ come from the germline V gene (reference sequence). This CDR3 spans 12 amino acids. The CDR3, as DNA: TGTGCCAGCAGCCCGCAGGGGATAGGAGCTTTCTTT. Protein product: CASSPQGIGAFF.

This clone was recorded once. The chain joins TRBV27 to TRBJ2-7; D is undetermined. The V end was cut by 6 bases, the J end by 3 bases, with 6 bases between. The CDR3 runs to 11 residues. From germline, CDR1 is MNHEY and CDR2 SMNVEV (reference sequence). CDR3 DNA: TGTGCCAGCAGGCCGGACTACGAGCAGTACTTC. Translating it yields CASRPDYEQYF.

The genes are TRBV7-9 and TRBJ1-2; TRBD1 matches 10 bases. From germline, CDR1 is SEHNR and CDR2 FQNEAQ (reference sequence). V lost 5 bases, J lost 7 bases, and 4 bases stayed unmatched. This CDR3 spans 13 amino acids. CDR3 DNA: TGTGCCAGCAGCCAGGACAGGGGGACTGGCTACACCTTC. Translating it yields CASSQDRGTGYTF.

The rearrangement uses TRBV30 and TRBJ1-2, with D perhaps matching TRBD1 (5 bases). Trimming pared 4 bases from V and 5 bases from J, leaving 23 bases between. This CDR3 is 16 amino acids long. The germline CDR1 and CDR2 sequences are GTSNPN and SVGIG (reference sequence). CDR3 protein: CAWNLIAGNRPYGYTF. CDR3 sequence (DNA): TGTGCCTGGAATCTTATAGCAGGGAATCGACCTTATGGCTACACCTTC.

CDR3 DNA: TGTGCCAGCAGGATGACAGTGAACACTGAAGCTTTCTTT. Its protein is CASRMTVNTEAFF. This rearrangement joins TRBV6-4 to TRBJ1-1, with a tentative D call TRBD1 (5 bases). The CDR3 is made up of 13 amino acids. CDR1 and CDR2 from the germline V gene are MRHNA and SNTAGT. V was pared by 6 bases and J by 0 bases, with 8 bases between.

In its sample, this clone was seen a few times. The CDR3 loop reads CASSHPGKGRSYEQYF. Written as DNA, the CDR3 is TGTGCCAGCAGCCATCCGGGGAAGGGCCGCTCCTACGAGCAGTACTTC. The chain recombines TRBV14 with TRBJ2-7, with D perhaps matching TRBD2 (5 bases). Looked up from germline, CDR1 is SGHDN and CDR2 is FVKESK. Trimming removed 3 bases at V and 0 bases at J, with 15 bases between. CDR3 length: 16 residues.

The chain is built from TRBV28 and TRBJ2-3; 10 positions match TRBD2. The CDR3 is 15 amino acids. From germline, CDR1 is MDHEN and CDR2 SYDVKM. Losses at the gene ends were 6 bases for V and 3 bases for J; bases not matched to a gene: 6. The CDR3 sequence is CASRKRTSGTDTQYF. Here the CDR3 DNA reads TGTGCCAGCAGGAAAAGGACTAGCGGAACAGATACGCAGTATTTT.

V gene TRBV7-6 combines with J gene TRBJ2-7; TRBD2 matches at 13 bases. Germline CDR1 reads SGHVS; CDR2 reads FNYEAQ. The CDR3 extends over 16 amino acids. V was clipped by 5 bases and J by 5 bases; unmatched bases: 9. The CDR3 sequence is CASSNTLAGGHNEQYF. The CDR3 DNA sequence: TGTGCCAGCAGCAACACACTAGCGGGAGGGCATAACGAGCAGTACTTC. Together with reference TRBV7-6 and TRBJ2-7, the CDR3 gives the full variable domain: GAGVSQSPRYKVTKRGQDVALRCDPISGHVSLYWYRQALGQGPEFLTYFNYEAQQDKSGLPNDRFSAERPEGSISTLTIQRTEQRDSAMYRCASSNTLAGGHNEQYFGPGTRLTVT.

V gene TRBV21-1 combines with J gene TRBJ2-7; the table gives TRBD2 as D, unverified against the DNA. TRBV21-1 is a listed pseudogene. This CDR3 spans 13 amino acids. The CDR3 bases are TGTGCCAGCAGCTCCTCGAAGAGCTACGAGCAGTACTTC. It yields the protein CASSSSKSYEQYF.